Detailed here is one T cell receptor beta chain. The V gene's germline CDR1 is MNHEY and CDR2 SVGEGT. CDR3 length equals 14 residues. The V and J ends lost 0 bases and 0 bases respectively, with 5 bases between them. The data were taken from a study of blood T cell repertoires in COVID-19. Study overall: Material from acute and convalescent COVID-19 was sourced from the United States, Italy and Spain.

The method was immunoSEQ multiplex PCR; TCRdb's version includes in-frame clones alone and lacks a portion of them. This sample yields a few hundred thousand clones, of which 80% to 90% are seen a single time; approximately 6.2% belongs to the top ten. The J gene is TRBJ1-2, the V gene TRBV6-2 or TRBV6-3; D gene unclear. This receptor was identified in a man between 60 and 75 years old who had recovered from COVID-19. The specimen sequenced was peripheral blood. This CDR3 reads CASSYSQANYGYTF. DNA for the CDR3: TGTGCCAGCAGTTACTCACAAGCTAACTATGGCTACACCTTC.